This record looks at one T cell receptor beta chain sequence and its context. Its antigen is still unknown. This entry belongs to a study of OX40 agonist ivuxolimab in advanced cancers. Study in general: Every patient in dose escalation had hepatocellular carcinoma, melanoma, renal cell or head and neck cancer. Allowance was made for prior anti-PD-1, anti-PD-L1 or anti-CTLA-4 therapy, and roughly 40% had some. General study findings and limits: Low normalized clonal expansion also occurred in some nonresponding patients.

The V gene lost 5 bases and the J gene lost 0 bases, with 7 bases spanning the gap. CDR1 is SGHTA and CDR2 is FQGNSA in the germline V gene. The CDR3 has 13 residues. Libraries were prepared by immunoSEQ multiplex PCR; TCRdb keeps only in-frame clonotypes and omits some of them. The table includes under 75,000 clones, roughly nine tenths detected once. The sequenced sample was CD4+ or CD8+ T cells sorted from blood, obtained in a trial of the OX40 agonist ivuxolimab. This TCR was recovered from an adult with an advanced solid tumor such as melanoma, head and neck, liver or kidney cancer. The V gene is TRBV7-2, the J gene TRBJ1-1; D is unclear. The CDR3 region has the DNA TGTGCCAGCAGCCCATTCATGAACACTGAAGCTTTCTTT. It encodes CASSPFMNTEAFF.